Shown below are 29 T cell receptor beta chains from a single sample sequenced in a study of T cell repertoires in cytomegalovirus infection. In TCRdb, the reads were re-called with MiXCR into one record per CDR3 protein. This sample has about 600,000 distinct CDR3 sequences, with around 24% found just once. Sample: CD8+ T cells from PBMCs. The receptors were sampled from a human donor in good health (CMV status not recorded). Some clones in this sample may be carry-over from other donors' samples.

This sequence joins TRBV12-3 or TRBV12-4 and TRBJ2-5; D is perhaps TRBD2 (7 bases). V lost 2 bases and J lost 1, with 14 bases in between. CDR3 length: 16 amino acids. CDR3 bases: TGTGCCAGCAGTTTAAGTGAGGGGGGGTTCCAAGAGACCCAGTACTTC. Translation: CASSLSEGGFQETQYF.

At least ten counts were recorded for this clonotype. CDR3 sequence (DNA): TGCGCCAGCAGCTTGTGGACAGGTGACACAGATACGCAGTATTTT. This translates into CASSLWTGDTDTQYF. The chain employs TRBV5-1 and TRBJ2-3; TRBD1 aligns across 7 bases. Germline V gene sequence: CDR1 SGHRS, CDR2 YFSETQ. Unmatched junction bases numbered 4, after V lost 1 base and J lost 2 bases. The CDR3 spans 15 residues.

The chain recombines TRBV2 with TRBJ1-5; 7 bases are a match to TRBD1. The CDR3 has 15 amino acids. The V segment lost 6 bases and the J segment 0 bases; nucleotides outside the gene matches: 5. Germline lookup yields CDR1 SNHLY and CDR2 FYNNEI. The CDR3, as DNA: TGTGCCAGCAGGATCGGGACAGATAGCAATCAGCCCCAGCATTTT. As protein: CASRIGTDSNQPQHF.

This clonotype was counted a few times. This sequence joins TRBV28 and TRBJ2-7; the match to TRBD2 covers 10 bases. The J segment lost 7 bases and the V segment lost 3 bases, leaving 9 bases of the junction unmatched. The CDR3 runs to 15 residues. In germline, CDR1 is MDHEN, CDR2 SYDVKM. Here the CDR3 reads CASSLGPLAGNEQYV. CDR3 DNA sequence: TGTGCCAGCAGTTTGGGCCCACTAGCGGGGAATGAGCAGTACGTC.

This clonotype occurred a few times. CDR3 coding DNA: TGTGCCAGCAGGAGCGACAGGGGCTTTATGAAGGAACTGTTTTTT. Residues: CASRSDRGFMKELFF. The chain links TRBV6-5 to TRBJ1-4; TRBD1 matches 8 bases. The CDR3 loop spans 15 amino acids. Germline trimming cut 6 bases from V and 12 bases from J; bases unmatched to any gene: 15. CDR1 is MNHEY and CDR2 is SVGAGI in the germline V gene.

A single count supports this clonotype. This chain links TRBV2 with TRBJ2-1; D ambiguous. The germline CDR1 and CDR2 sequences are SNHLY and FYNNEI. Trimming removed 3 bases at V and 3 bases at J, with 6 bases between. This CDR3 has 13 amino acids. CDR3 in DNA: TGTGCCAGCAGTGAGGCAGTCTACAATGAGCAGTTCTTC. Its translation is CASSEAVYNEQFF.

This clonotype was seen at least ten times. This sequence joins TRBV6-1 and TRBJ2-1; D not certain. The CDR3 is 16 amino acids. Germline V CDR1 and CDR2: MNHNS, SASEGT. The germline V and J ends were trimmed by 2 bases and 0 bases, with 11 bases remaining between them. This CDR3 is CASSELRLSSYNEQFF. The CDR3 DNA is TGTGCCAGCAGTGAATTGAGGCTGAGCTCCTACAATGAGCAGTTCTTC.

This clonotype was seen only a few times. The chain links TRBV4-1 to TRBJ2-3; no definite D call. The CDR3 is 15 residues long. The V gene's germline CDR1 is MGHRA and CDR2 YSYEKL. Trimming took 0 bases from V and 2 from J, leaving 9 bases between them. The CDR3 sequence: CASSQEGFPTDTQYF. CDR3 DNA: TGCGCCAGCAGCCAAGAGGGATTCCCCACAGATACGCAGTATTTT.

This clonotype showed up just once. The chain joins TRBV6-1 to TRBJ2-7; D is perhaps TRBD2 (6 bases). With 7 bases removed from V and 0 bases from J, the gap between germline ends came to 16 bases. In germline, CDR1 is MNHNS, CDR2 SASEGT. The CDR3 spans 15 residues. The CDR3 reads CASTPGEWLSYEQYF. Here the CDR3 DNA reads TGTGCCAGCACCCCGGGAGAGTGGCTCTCCTACGAGCAGTACTTC.

As to this clonotype: The junction departs from germline at one end; a sequencing error may be responsible. The rearrangement uses TRBV12-3 or TRBV12-4 and TRBJ2-3, with 9 bases that match TRBD2. This CDR3 comprises 16 residues. In DNA form, the CDR3 reads TGTGTCAGCAGCCCTCCGCCGGGACTAGCAGCCGATACGCAGTATTTT. It encodes CVSSPPPGLAADTQYF.

This clonotype has at least ten counts. The chain has TRBV12-3 or TRBV12-4 and TRBJ2-2, with 12 positions matching TRBD2. The CDR3 totals 19 residues. Trimming removed 6 bases from V and 1 base from J; junction bases left unmatched: 12. CDR3 sequence reads: CASSWKLAGGGWNTGELFF. CDR3 nucleotides: TGTGCCAGCAGCTGGAAACTAGCGGGGGGAGGGTGGAACACCGGGGAGCTGTTTTTT.

This clonotype was counted at least ten times. The gene calls are TRBV7-6 and TRBJ1-1; possibly TRBD1 for D (5 bases). This CDR3 has 15 amino acids. Trimming removed 5 bases from V and 2 bases from J, with 15 bases in between. Germline CDR1 and CDR2: SGHVS and FNYEAQ. The DNA for the CDR3 is TGTGCCAGCAGCCGTCCAATGGGGACTAACACTGAAGCTTTCTTT. It translates to CASSRPMGTNTEAFF.

This clonotype was detected a few times. The rearrangement links TRBV7-8 to TRBJ2-5; 9 positions agree with TRBD2. V shed 5 bases and J 5 bases; nucleotides not matched to a gene: 12. Germline CDR1 is SGHVS and CDR2 is FQNEAQ. This CDR3 contains 16 residues. The CDR3 nucleotides read TGTGCCAGCAGCCCCCAAGGGCTAGCGGGGTTTGAGACCCAGTACTTC. Protein: CASSPQGLAGFETQYF.

This clonotype has just a few counts. The V gene is TRBV14, the J gene TRBJ1-1; D is unresolved. Germline V gives CDR1 SGHDN, CDR2 FVKESK. With 4 bases removed from V and 8 bases from J, the gap between germline ends came to 14 bases. This CDR3 is built from 13 residues. CDR3 residues: CASSRDGYREAFF. The CDR3 coding sequence is TGTGCCAGCAGCCGAGACGGATACCGCGAAGCTTTCTTT.

The J gene is TRBJ2-2, the V gene TRBV7-9; 9 bases align to TRBD1. The CDR3 runs to 16 residues. CDR1 is SEHNR, CDR2 FQNEAQ, per germline (reference sequence). With V trimmed by 5 bases and J by 4 bases, 8 bases remained unmatched. The CDR3 sequence: CASSPTGGRGTGELFF. CDR3 DNA sequence: TGTGCCAGCAGCCCGACAGGGGGTCGTGGCACCGGGGAGCTGTTTTTT.

This clonotype was detected only a few times. The V and J genes are TRBV7-8 and TRBJ2-5; D perhaps matches TRBD1 (5 bases). Germline-derived CDR1 and CDR2 are SGHVS and FQNEAQ. V lost 5 bases to trimming and J lost 5 bases, with 15 bases between them. This CDR3 comprises 14 residues. For the CDR3, the DNA is TGTGCCAGCAGCCCGACAGCCCTGATCGAGACCCAGTACTTC. This sequence encodes CASSPTALIETQYF.

This clonotype came up many times. The chain couples TRBV19 to TRBJ2-1; TRBD2 is a possible D gene (6 bases). The CDR3 is 15 amino acids. The germline V gene has CDR1 LNHDA and CDR2 SQIVND (reference sequence). Trimming took 4 bases from V and 0 from J, leaving 10 bases between them. The CDR3 protein is CASSNSGSSYNEQFF. The CDR3 DNA sequence: TGTGCCAGTAGTAATAGCGGTAGCTCCTACAATGAGCAGTTCTTC. The full variable domain, with the rest looked up from reference TRBV19 and TRBJ2-1, is DGGITQSPKYLFRKEGQNVTLSCEQNLNHDAMYWYRQDPGQGLRLIYYSQIVNDFQKGDIAEGYSVSREKKESFPLTVTSAQKNPTAFYLCASSNSGSSYNEQFFGPGTRLTVL.

V usage is TRBV4-3 and J usage is TRBJ2-2, with D perhaps TRBD1 or TRBD2 (6 bases each). Trimming stripped 1 base from V and 2 bases from J, with 14 bases between. CDR1 and CDR2 (germline): LGHNA, YSLEER. This CDR3 has 17 residues. Here the CDR3 reads CASSQVEGDLNTGELFF. In DNA form, the CDR3 reads TGCGCCAGCAGCCAAGTCGAGGGGGACTTAAACACCGGGGAGCTGTTTTTT.

The chain recombines TRBV3-1 with TRBJ2-3, with D perhaps being TRBD1 or TRBD2 (5 bases each). Between the trimmed V and J ends, which lost 2 bases and 1 base, there was a span of 10 bases. The germline gives CDR1 LGHDT, CDR2 YNNKEL (reference sequence). The CDR3 runs to 15 residues. CDR3 residues: CASSQPGRGTDTQYF. The CDR3 DNA is TGTGCCAGCAGCCAACCGGGACGAGGCACAGATACGCAGTATTTT.

This clonotype appeared many times. This sequence joins TRBV7-6 and TRBJ1-6; D is unclear. Trimming pared 5 bases from V and 8 bases from J, leaving 10 bases between. Looked up from germline, CDR1 is SGHVS and CDR2 is FNYEAQ. CDR3 size: 13 residues. This CDR3 is CASSRVLDSPLHF. DNA of the CDR3: TGTGCCAGCAGCAGGGTGTTAGATTCACCCCTCCACTTT.

This clonotype was found a few times. The V and J genes are TRBV19 and TRBJ2-1; TRBD2 aligns across 8 bases. Germline assignment: CDR1 LNHDA and CDR2 SQIVND (reference sequence). The J segment lost 3 bases and the V segment lost 3 bases, leaving 4 bases of the junction unmatched. The CDR3 has 15 residues. Written as DNA, the CDR3 is TGTGCCAGTAGTATGATAGCGGGATTCTACAATGAGCAGTTCTTC. Translation gives CASSMIAGFYNEQFF.

A few counts support this clonotype. The rearrangement links TRBV6-6 to TRBJ1-1; D is perhaps TRBD1 (5 bases). Trimming pared 6 bases from V and 0 bases from J, leaving 14 bases between. Germline lookup yields CDR1 MNHNY and CDR2 SVGAGI (reference sequence). The CDR3 loop spans 15 amino acids. The CDR3 protein is CASSSGASMNTEAFF. In nucleotides, the CDR3 is TGTGCCAGCAGCTCCGGGGCATCCATGAACACTGAAGCTTTCTTT.

This clonotype came up many times. V and J are TRBV28 and TRBJ1-2, with TRBD1 identical over 7 bases. The trim removed 5 bases at V and 6 bases at J, leaving 9 bases unmatched. Germline V gene lookup returns CDR1 MDHEN and CDR2 SYDVKM. There are 14 residues in the CDR3. CDR3 DNA sequence: TGTGCCAGCAGTCCCATCGACAGGGAGGATGGCTACACCTTC. Protein product: CASSPIDREDGYTF.

This clonotype was picked up a small number of times. V gene TRBV27 combines with J gene TRBJ1-1; D is ambiguous. There are 15 residues in the CDR3. CDR1 MNHEY and CDR2 SMNVEV come from the germline V gene (reference sequence). Trimming shortened V by 0 bases and J by 0 bases, and 8 bases separated the two germline ends. CDR3 sequence reads: CASSLSSGMNTEAFF. The CDR3 DNA sequence: TGTGCCAGCAGTTTATCGAGTGGTATGAACACTGAAGCTTTCTTT.

The V gene is TRBV6-6, the J gene TRBJ2-3; no definite D call. CDR1 is MNHNY, CDR2 SVGAGI, per germline (reference sequence). The CDR3 has 14 residues. V shed 5 bases and J shed 4 bases, with 13 bases lying between them. The CDR3 region is CASSRQDVPDTQYF. The CDR3 DNA follows: TGTGCCAGCAGTAGGCAGGACGTCCCAGATACGCAGTATTTT.

This clonotype was seen ten or more times. The chain recombines TRBV7-9 with TRBJ1-1; D gene ambiguous. The CDR3 has 13 amino acids. Germline CDR1 and CDR2: SEHNR and FQNEAQ (reference sequence). V lost 2 bases to trimming and J lost 5 bases, with 9 bases between them. Here the CDR3 DNA reads TGTGCCAGCAGCTTACCGGGGAGGACTGAAGCTTTCTTT. Residues: CASSLPGRTEAFF.

This clonotype was counted many times. J is TRBJ1-5 and V is TRBV7-6; a possible D gene is TRBD1 (5 bases). V lost 5 bases and J 4 bases, leaving 12 bases between the germline ends. Germline CDR1 and CDR2: SGHVS and FNYEAQ. The CDR3 loop spans 14 amino acids. CDR3 bases: TGTGCCAGCAGCCCGGGGGGTGAGAATCAGCCCCAGCATTTT. Protein sequence: CASSPGGENQPQHF.

The chain combines TRBV6-5 with TRBJ1-4; maybe TRBD1 (6 bases). Germline assignment: CDR1 MNHEY and CDR2 SVGAGI. This CDR3 has 17 amino acids. V lost 2 bases and J lost 3, with 16 bases in between. The CDR3 bases are TGTGCCAGCAGTTACGGGGGCAGGGCGGATCCTAATGAAAAACTGTTTTTT. It yields the protein CASSYGGRADPNEKLFF.

This clonotype has a count of ten or more. The rearrangement joins TRBV7-2 to TRBJ2-7, with no clear D. The CDR3 contains 15 residues. Germline CDR1 reads SGHTA; CDR2 reads FQGNSA. Trimming stripped 4 bases from V and 0 bases from J, with 13 bases between. CDR3 in DNA: TGTGCCAGCAGCTCAGAGACGGAAAGCTCCTACGAGCAGTACGTC. It codes for CASSSETESSYEQYV.